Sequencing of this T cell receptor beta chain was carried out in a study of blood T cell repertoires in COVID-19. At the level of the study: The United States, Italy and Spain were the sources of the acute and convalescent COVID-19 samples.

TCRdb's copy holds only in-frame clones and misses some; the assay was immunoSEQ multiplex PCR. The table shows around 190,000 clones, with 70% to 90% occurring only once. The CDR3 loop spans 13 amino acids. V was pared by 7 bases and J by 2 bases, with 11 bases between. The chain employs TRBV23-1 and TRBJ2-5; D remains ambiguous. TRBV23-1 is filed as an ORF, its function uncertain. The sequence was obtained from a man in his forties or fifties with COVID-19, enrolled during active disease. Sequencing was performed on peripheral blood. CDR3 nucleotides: TGCGCCAGCATCACTACCGAACAAGAGACCCAGTACTTC. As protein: CASITTEQETQYF.